Following are 25 T cell receptor beta chains from one sample sequenced in a study of Graves' ophthalmopathy and Graves' hyperthyroidism. Amplified TCR beta CDR3 regions were obtained using RNA transcripts as template. An initial RT-PCR round employing HTBI primers preceded a second-round multiplex PCR. TCRdb analysed the multiplex PCR reads with MiXCR anew, one entry per CDR3 protein. Of approximately 460,000 distinct CDR3 sequences detected, 14% appear once; the ten largest clones hold about 9.4%. Sequencing was carried out using blood. All receptors derive from a woman under 40 with Graves' ophthalmopathy.

This clonotype has a handful of counts. V and J are TRBV13 and TRBJ2-2; 13 bases agree with TRBD2. Looked up from germline, CDR1 is PRHDT and CDR2 is FYEKMQ (reference sequence). This CDR3 contains 18 residues. Losses at the gene ends were 5 bases for V and 4 bases for J; bases not matched to a gene: 10. CDR3 DNA: TGTGCCAGCAGCACCACGGGACTAGCGGGAACGGGCACCGGGGAGCTGTTTTTT. Amino acid sequence: CASSTTGLAGTGTGELFF.

In its sample, this clonotype was seen many times. Germline is not matched at one junction end, which may reflect a read error. The chain recombines TRBV19 with TRBJ1-1; the D is unclear. The CDR3 loop spans 16 amino acids. Per the germline V gene, CDR1 is LNHDA and CDR2 is SQIVND (reference sequence). The CDR3 DNA reads TGTGCCAGTAGTATGAGATTCGATCCTAGGAACACTGAAGCTTCCTTT. Protein: CASSMRFDPRNTEASF.

About this clonotype itself: A single base separates this from a much larger clone, so it may be a read error. V usage is TRBV12-5 and J usage is TRBJ1-5; no reliable D call. Germline V gene data show CDR1 as LGHNT and CDR2 as FRNRAP. This CDR3 contains 14 residues. V dropped 0 bases and J dropped 0 bases, with 3 bases sitting between them. CDR3 in DNA: TGTGCTAGTGGTTTGGTATATAGCAATCAGCCCCAGCATTTT. It is translated as CASGLVYSNQPQHF.

The chain combines TRBV4-1 with TRBJ1-5; D not resolved. Germline lookup yields CDR1 MGHRA and CDR2 YSYEKL. This CDR3 contains 15 residues. V was pared by 0 bases and J by 11 bases, with 17 bases between. CDR3 region: CASSQDFQVLKAQHF. The DNA for the CDR3 is TGCGCCAGCAGCCAAGATTTCCAGGTACTAAAAGCCCAGCATTTT.

This clonotype was found many times. The chain carries TRBV5-1 and TRBJ2-7; D might be TRBD1 (6 bases). CDR3 size: 17 residues. Trimming removed 0 bases from V and 3 bases from J, with 19 bases in between. Germline V gene sequence: CDR1 SGHRS, CDR2 YFSETQ. The CDR3 reads CASSLAKQGRQIYEQYF. In nucleotides, the CDR3 is TGCGCCAGCAGCTTGGCGAAACAGGGAAGACAGATCTACGAGCAGTACTTC.

In its sample, this clonotype was seen many times. The chain is built from TRBV28 and TRBJ1-2; possibly TRBD1 for D (6 bases). V was trimmed by 5 bases and J by 8 bases, leaving 15 bases between them. This CDR3 spans 13 amino acids. Per germline, CDR1 MDHEN and CDR2 SYDVKM. The CDR3 loop reads CASSRPGALGYTF. The CDR3 nucleotides are TGTGCCAGCAGTCGACCGGGGGCCTTGGGCTACACCTTC.

This clonotype was picked up many times. CDR3 sequence: CASSFLNRYEETQYF. CDR3 nucleotide sequence: TGTGCCAGCAGTTTCCTAAACCGCTATGAAGAGACCCAGTACTTC. J is TRBJ2-5 and V is TRBV28; no clear D gene. CDR3 length: 15 amino acids. Trimming removed 3 bases from V and 3 bases from J, with 14 bases in between. Per the germline V gene, CDR1 is MDHEN and CDR2 is SYDVKM.

A remark on this clonotype: This may arise from a read error, as a much more abundant clone is one base away. The gene calls are TRBV7-9 and TRBJ1-6, with TRBD1 as a possible D gene (5 bases). The germline V gene encodes CDR1 SEHNR and CDR2 FQNEAQ (reference sequence). The CDR3 spans 14 residues. Written as DNA, the CDR3 is TGTGCCTGCAGCTTAGTTGGGGCGGATTCACCCCTCCACTTT. Translated: CACSLVGADSPLHF.

Comments on this clonotype: The junction differs from germline at one of its ends, possibly a read error. The chain couples TRBV9 to TRBJ2-2; TRBD1 matches 7 bases. The CDR3 loop spans 16 amino acids. The germline V gene encodes CDR1 SGDLS and CDR2 YYNGEE. The CDR3 sequence is CASSRDRATNAGELFF. CDR3 DNA: TGTGCCAGCAGTCGGGACAGAGCGACGAACGCCGGGGAGCTGTTTTTT.

At least ten counts were recorded for this clonotype. The chain couples TRBV4-1 to TRBJ2-2; 9 bases are shared with TRBD1. CDR1 is MGHRA and CDR2 is YSYEKL in the germline V gene. V dropped 7 bases and J dropped 8; count of bases not matched to a gene: 8. The CDR3 length is 14 residues. The CDR3 bases are TGCGCCAGCACCACGGGACAGGGCGGGGGGGAGCTGTTTTTT. Encoded protein: CASTTGQGGGELFF.

The chain uses TRBV18 and TRBJ2-7; maybe TRBD2 (6 bases). Germline V gene lookup returns CDR1 KGHSH and CDR2 LQKENI. V lost 4 bases and J lost 7, with 20 bases in between. This CDR3 region has 15 residues. The CDR3 DNA reads TGTGCCAGCTCACTTGACCCGGGACTTAGGGCAGAGCAGTACTTC. Its translation: CASSLDPGLRAEQYF.

This clonotype was detected a few times. The chain is built from TRBV2 and TRBJ2-7; tentative D call: TRBD2 (6 bases). V lost 8 bases and J lost 0, with 17 bases in between. Germline values: CDR1 SNHLY, CDR2 FYNNEI. CDR3 size: 15 residues. CDR3 DNA: TGTGCCAGCTGTTTAGCGGTGTCAATCTCCTACGAGCAGTACTTC. Translation: CASCLAVSISYEQYF.

The chain recombines TRBV20-1 with TRBJ2-5; 10 bases are a match to TRBD1. V lost 4 bases to trimming and J lost 5 bases; unmatched junction nucleotides: 7. Germline V CDR1 and CDR2: DFQATT, SNEGSKA (reference sequence). This CDR3 is 14 amino acids long. CDR3 amino acids: CSAKDRGPEETQYF. Written as DNA, the CDR3 is TGCAGTGCTAAAGACAGGGGGCCGGAGGAGACCCAGTACTTC.

V is TRBV30 and J is TRBJ2-7; TRBD1 agrees at 10 bases. The ends lost 1 base at V and 3 bases at J; junction bases unmatched: 3. The length of the CDR3 is 14 residues. Germline loops: CDR1 GTSNPN, CDR2 SVGIG (reference sequence). The CDR3 sequence is CAWSATGGVYEQYF. CDR3 DNA: TGTGCCTGGAGTGCGACAGGGGGCGTCTACGAGCAGTACTTC.

This clonotype was seen repeatedly, ten times or more. This chain links TRBV18 with TRBJ1-1; unclear D gene. The CDR3 length is 14 residues. Germline loops: CDR1 KGHSH, CDR2 LQKENI. Trimming took 5 bases from V and 7 from J, leaving 17 bases between them. In DNA, the CDR3 is TGTGCCAGCTCATCCAGGAGACGGAGGAGTGAAGCTTTCTTT. This sequence encodes CASSSRRRRSEAFF.

The gene calls are TRBV20-1 and TRBJ2-4; the D gene could be TRBD1 or TRBD2 (5 bases each). V was cut by 1 base and J by 7 bases, with 23 bases left in between. Germline assignment: CDR1 DFQATT and CDR2 SNEGSKA (reference sequence). The CDR3 loop spans 17 amino acids. CDR3 sequence reads: CSARVPGLGVSMNIQYF. Written as DNA, the CDR3 is TGCAGTGCTAGAGTCCCGGGATTGGGGGTATCTATGAACATTCAGTACTTC.

This clonotype was counted many times. The genes are TRBV27 and TRBJ2-5, with D perhaps matching TRBD1 (5 bases). Germline loops: CDR1 MNHEY, CDR2 SMNVEV (reference sequence). Trimming pared 6 bases from V and 5 bases from J, leaving 25 bases between. This CDR3 contains 17 residues. The CDR3 sequence is CASRGPVKGPSRETQYF. The CDR3 nucleotides are TGTGCCAGCAGGGGGCCAGTAAAGGGGCCCTCCCGGGAGACCCAGTACTTC.

This clonotype was detected many times. V is TRBV20-1 and J is TRBJ2-7, with a tentative D call TRBD2 (5 bases). Germline CDR1 and CDR2: DFQATT and SNEGSKA (reference sequence). Trimming stripped 5 bases from V and 3 bases from J, with 20 bases between. CDR3 length: 15 residues. CDR3 coding DNA: TGCAGTGCTCCTCTAGGAGGAAGGGTAGGCTACGAGCAGTACTTC. Residues: CSAPLGGRVGYEQYF.

In this sample, this clonotype turned up many times. The chain uses TRBV12-3 or TRBV12-4 and TRBJ1-1, with D hard to call. V was trimmed by 1 base and J by 11 bases, leaving 11 bases between them. The CDR3 spans 12 residues. CDR3 sequence reads: CASSLGAGAAFF. DNA for the CDR3: TGTGCCAGCAGTTTAGGCGCGGGAGCGGCTTTCTTT.

The genes are TRBV12-5 and TRBJ2-5, with 7 positions matching TRBD1. The CDR3 is 15 amino acids. The trim removed 7 bases at V and 2 bases at J, leaving 10 bases unmatched. The germline V gene has CDR1 LGHNT and CDR2 FRNRAP. Written as DNA, the CDR3 is TGTGCTAGTGACACCAGGACAGGCGGACAAGAGACCCAGTACTTC. Translated, it gives CASDTRTGGQETQYF.

This clonotype was picked up many times. The CDR3 bases are TGTGCCTGGAGTTCATCGGGACAGGGTGGGTACGAGCAGTACTTC. It translates to CAWSSSGQGGYEQYF. The rearrangement uses TRBV30 and TRBJ2-7, with 9 bases lining up with TRBD1. Germline CDR1 reads GTSNPN; CDR2 reads SVGIG (reference sequence). V lost 2 bases to trimming and J lost 4 bases; unmatched junction nucleotides: 9. The CDR3 contains 15 residues. Together with reference TRBV30 and TRBJ2-7, the CDR3 gives the full variable domain: SQTIHQWPATLVQPVGSPLSLECTVEGTSNPNLYWYRQAAGRGLQLLFYSVGIGQISSEVPQNLSASRPQDRQFILSSKKLLLSDSGFYLCAWSSSGQGGYEQYFGPGTRLTVT.

V usage is TRBV5-1 and J usage is TRBJ2-7, with 7 bases that match TRBD1. J gave up 2 bases and V 4 bases, and 9 bases lay outside the gene matches. Germline CDR1 is SGHRS and CDR2 is YFSETQ. The CDR3 is 15 residues long. In DNA, the CDR3 is TGCGCCAGCAGCCGAGCTCCTCAGGGGGCCTACGAGCAGTACTTC. It yields the protein CASSRAPQGAYEQYF. The whole variable domain, remainder taken from reference TRBV5-1 and TRBJ2-7, is KAGVTQTPRYLIKTRGQQVTLSCSPISGHRSVSWYQQTPGQGLQFLFEYFSETQRNKGNFPGRFSGRQFSNSRSEMNVSTLELGDSALYLCASSRAPQGAYEQYFGPGTRLTVT.

This clonotype was recorded many times. The rearrangement uses TRBV9 and TRBJ1-2; 10 nucleotides align to TRBD1. CDR1 is SGDLS and CDR2 is YYNGEE in the germline V gene. The CDR3 has 15 residues. With V trimmed by 0 bases and J by 8 bases, 7 bases remained unmatched. CDR3 sequence (DNA): TGTGCCAGCAGCGTAGGGGGACAGGGGTCCCTCGGCTACACCTTC. Translation: CASSVGGQGSLGYTF.

This chain connects TRBV6-1 to TRBJ1-5; tentatively, D is TRBD1 (6 bases). Germline CDR1 and CDR2: MNHNS and SASEGT. The ends were cut back, 6 bases at V and 4 bases at J, with 13 bases in the middle. CDR3 length: 14 residues. CDR3 sequence: CASSGGGRNQPQHF. The CDR3 DNA follows: TGTGCCAGCAGCGGCGGGGGCCGGAATCAGCCCCAGCATTTT.

The V call is TRBV6-2 or TRBV6-3, the J call TRBJ2-5; the D gene is possibly TRBD2 (6 bases). This CDR3 contains 15 residues. V was cut by 2 bases and J by 5 bases, with 15 bases left in between. Germline CDR1 reads MNHEY; CDR2 reads SVGEGT. The DNA for the CDR3 is TGTGCCAGCAGTTACGCGCAAGCGGGTCAGGAGACCCAGTACTTC. Its protein is CASSYAQAGQETQYF.